This entry is about one TCR beta chain. The antigen remains unidentified. TCRdb ran MiXCR on the 5' RACE reads and lists one entry per CDR3 protein. The sample lists around 650,000 distinct CDR3 sequences, around 7.4% seen once, with roughly 1.6% in the top ten. These data originate in a study of identical twins. Overall study results and limits: There was an excess of low generation probability in the out-of-frame alpha sequences that twins shared.

This CDR3 has 17 residues. V lost 5 bases and J lost 9; bases outside the gene matches: 19. CDR1 SGHVS and CDR2 FQNEAQ come from the germline V gene. These data were likewise used in another study, on yellow fever vaccine responses in identical twins.

The sample comprised PBMCs. The sequence was collected from a woman under 30 in good health. The chain carries TRBV7-8 and TRBJ2-1, with 7 nucleotides matching TRBD1. CDR3 sequence: CASSPKMGQSRPIEQFF. In nucleotides, the CDR3 is TGTGCCAGCAGCCCTAAAATGGGACAGAGTAGACCAATTGAGCAGTTCTTC.